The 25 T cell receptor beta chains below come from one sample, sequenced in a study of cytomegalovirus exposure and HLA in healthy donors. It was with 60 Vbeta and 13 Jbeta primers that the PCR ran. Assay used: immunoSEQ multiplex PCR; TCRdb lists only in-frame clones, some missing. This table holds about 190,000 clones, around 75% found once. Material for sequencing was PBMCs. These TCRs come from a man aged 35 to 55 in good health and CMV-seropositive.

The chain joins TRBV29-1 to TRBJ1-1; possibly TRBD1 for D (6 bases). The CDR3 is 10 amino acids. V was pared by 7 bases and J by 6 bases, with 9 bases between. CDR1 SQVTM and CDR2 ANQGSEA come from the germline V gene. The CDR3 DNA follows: TGCAGCGCAGGGACATCTGAAGCTTTCTTT. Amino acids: CSAGTSEAFF.

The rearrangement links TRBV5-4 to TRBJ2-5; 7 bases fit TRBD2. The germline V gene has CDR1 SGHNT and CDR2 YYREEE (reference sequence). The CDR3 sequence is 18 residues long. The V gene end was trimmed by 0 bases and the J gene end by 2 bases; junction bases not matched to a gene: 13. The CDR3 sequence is CASSLVGRVASGQETQYF. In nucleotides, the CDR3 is TGTGCCAGCAGCTTGGTTGGCAGGGTGGCTAGCGGACAAGAGACCCAGTACTTC.

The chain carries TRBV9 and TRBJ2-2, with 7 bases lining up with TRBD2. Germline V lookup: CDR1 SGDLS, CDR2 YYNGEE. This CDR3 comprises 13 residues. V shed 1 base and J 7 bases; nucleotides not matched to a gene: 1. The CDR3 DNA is TGTGCCAGCAGCGTAAAGCGGGGCGGGGAGCTGTTTTTT. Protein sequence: CASSVKRGGELFF.

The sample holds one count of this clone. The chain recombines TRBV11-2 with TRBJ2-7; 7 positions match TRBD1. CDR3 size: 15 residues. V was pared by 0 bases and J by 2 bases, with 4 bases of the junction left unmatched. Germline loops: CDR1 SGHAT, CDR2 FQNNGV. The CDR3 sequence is CASSLDPGQPYEQYF. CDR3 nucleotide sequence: TGTGCCAGCAGCTTAGACCCGGGACAGCCCTACGAGCAGTACTTC.

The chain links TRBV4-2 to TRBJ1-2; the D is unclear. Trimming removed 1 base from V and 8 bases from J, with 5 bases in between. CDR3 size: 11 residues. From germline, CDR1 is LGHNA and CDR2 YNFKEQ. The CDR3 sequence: CASSQGEGYTF. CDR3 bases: TGTGCCAGCAGCCAAGGAGAAGGCTACACCTTC.

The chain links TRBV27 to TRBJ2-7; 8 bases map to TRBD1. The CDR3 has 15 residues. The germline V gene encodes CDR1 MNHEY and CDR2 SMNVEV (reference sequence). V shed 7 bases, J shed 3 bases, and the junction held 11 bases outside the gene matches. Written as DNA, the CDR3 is TGTGCCAGCATATTTCCGGGACAGGCCCTCTACGAGCAGTACTTC. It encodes CASIFPGQALYEQYF.

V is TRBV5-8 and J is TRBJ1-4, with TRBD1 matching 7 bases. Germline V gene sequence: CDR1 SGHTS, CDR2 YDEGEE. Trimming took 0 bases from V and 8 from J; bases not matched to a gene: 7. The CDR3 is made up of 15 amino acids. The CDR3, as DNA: TGTGCCAGCAGCTTGGGAGGGGGCGCGTCCGAAAAACTGTTTTTT. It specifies CASSLGGGASEKLFF.

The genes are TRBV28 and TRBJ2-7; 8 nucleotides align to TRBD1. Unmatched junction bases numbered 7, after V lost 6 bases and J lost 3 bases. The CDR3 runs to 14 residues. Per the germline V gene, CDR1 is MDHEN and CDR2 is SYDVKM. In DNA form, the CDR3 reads TGTGCCAGCAGCTCGACAGGGGCACTCTACGAGCAGTACTTC. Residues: CASSSTGALYEQYF.

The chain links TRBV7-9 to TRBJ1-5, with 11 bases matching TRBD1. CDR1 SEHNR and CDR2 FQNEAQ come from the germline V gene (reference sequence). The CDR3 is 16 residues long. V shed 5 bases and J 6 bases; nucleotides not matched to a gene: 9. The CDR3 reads CASSDWTGGFSQPQHF. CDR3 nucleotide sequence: TGTGCCAGCAGCGACTGGACAGGGGGCTTTAGTCAGCCCCAGCATTTT. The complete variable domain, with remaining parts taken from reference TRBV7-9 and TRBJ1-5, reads DTGVSQNPRHKITKRGQNVTFRCDPISEHNRLYWYRQTLGQGPEFLTYFQNEAQLEKSRLLSDRFSAERPKGSFSTLEIQRTEQGDSAMYLCASSDWTGGFSQPQHFGDGTRLSIL.

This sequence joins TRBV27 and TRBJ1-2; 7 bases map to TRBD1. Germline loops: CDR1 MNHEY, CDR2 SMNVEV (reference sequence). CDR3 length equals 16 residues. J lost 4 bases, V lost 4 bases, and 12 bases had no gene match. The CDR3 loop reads CASSSNRDSYTYGYTF. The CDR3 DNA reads TGTGCCAGCAGTTCAAACCGGGACAGTTACACCTATGGCTACACCTTC.

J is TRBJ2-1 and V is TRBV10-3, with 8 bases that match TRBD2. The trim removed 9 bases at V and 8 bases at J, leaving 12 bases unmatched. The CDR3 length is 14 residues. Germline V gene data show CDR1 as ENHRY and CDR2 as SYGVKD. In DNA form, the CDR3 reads TGTGCCATTTCCCAATCCCCCGGGGGGGATGAGCAGTTCTTC. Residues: CAISQSPGGDEQFF.

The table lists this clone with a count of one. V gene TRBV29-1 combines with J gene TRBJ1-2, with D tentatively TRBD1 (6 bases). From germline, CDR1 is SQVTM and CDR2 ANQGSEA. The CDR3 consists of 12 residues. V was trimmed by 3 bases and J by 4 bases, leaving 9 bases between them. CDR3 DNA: TGCAGCGTTGACAGGGGAGTCTATGGCTACACCTTC. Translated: CSVDRGVYGYTF.

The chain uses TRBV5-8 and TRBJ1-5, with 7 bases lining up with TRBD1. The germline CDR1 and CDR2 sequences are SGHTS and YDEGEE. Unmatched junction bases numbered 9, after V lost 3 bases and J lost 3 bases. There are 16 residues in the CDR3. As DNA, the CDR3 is TGTGCCAGCAGCTGGAGGTCAGGGGGGCCCAATCAGCCCCAGCATTTT. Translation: CASSWRSGGPNQPQHF.

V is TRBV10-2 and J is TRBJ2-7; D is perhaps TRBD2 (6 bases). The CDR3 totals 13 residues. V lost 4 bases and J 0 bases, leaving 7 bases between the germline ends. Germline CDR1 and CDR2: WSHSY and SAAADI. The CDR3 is CASSAGVSYEQYF. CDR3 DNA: TGCGCCAGCAGTGCGGGGGTCTCCTACGAGCAGTACTTC.

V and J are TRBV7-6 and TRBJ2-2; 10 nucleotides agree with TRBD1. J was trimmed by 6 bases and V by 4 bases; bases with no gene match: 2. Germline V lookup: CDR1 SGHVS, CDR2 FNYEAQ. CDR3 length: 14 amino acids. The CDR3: CASSWGTGAGELFF. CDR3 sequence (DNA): TGTGCCAGCAGCTGGGGGACAGGGGCCGGGGAGCTGTTTTTT.

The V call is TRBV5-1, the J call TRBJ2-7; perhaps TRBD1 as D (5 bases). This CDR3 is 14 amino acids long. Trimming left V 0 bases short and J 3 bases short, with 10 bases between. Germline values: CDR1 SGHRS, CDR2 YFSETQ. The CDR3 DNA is TGCGCCAGCAGCTTGGTAGGGGCCGTCTACGAGCAGTACTTC. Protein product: CASSLVGAVYEQYF.

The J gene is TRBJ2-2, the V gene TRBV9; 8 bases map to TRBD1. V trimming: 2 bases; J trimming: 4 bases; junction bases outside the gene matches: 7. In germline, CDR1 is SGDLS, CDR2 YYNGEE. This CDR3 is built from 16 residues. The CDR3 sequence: CASSVTGTGPTGELFF. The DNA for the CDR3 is TGTGCCAGCAGCGTCACCGGGACAGGCCCCACCGGGGAGCTGTTTTTT.

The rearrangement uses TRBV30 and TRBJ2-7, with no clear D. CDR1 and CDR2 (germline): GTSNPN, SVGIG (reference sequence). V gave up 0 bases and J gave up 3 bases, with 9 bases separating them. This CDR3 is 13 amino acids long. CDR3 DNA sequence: TGTGCCTGGAGTGTACAGTTAAGCTACGAGCAGTACTTC. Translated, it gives CAWSVQLSYEQYF. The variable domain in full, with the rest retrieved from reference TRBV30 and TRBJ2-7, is SQTIHQWPATLVQPVGSPLSLECTVEGTSNPNLYWYRQAAGRGLQLLFYSVGIGQISSEVPQNLSASRPQDRQFILSSKKLLLSDSGFYLCAWSVQLSYEQYFGPGTRLTVT.

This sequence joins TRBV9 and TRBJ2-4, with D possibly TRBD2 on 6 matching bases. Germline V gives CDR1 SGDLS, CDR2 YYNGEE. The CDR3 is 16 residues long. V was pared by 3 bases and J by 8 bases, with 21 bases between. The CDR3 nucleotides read TGTGCCAGCAGCGCGACGCCGGGACCCGGGGAGGACATTCAGTACTTC. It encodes CASSATPGPGEDIQYF.

Written as DNA, the CDR3 is TGTGCCAGCAGCTCACACAGGGGGGAGAATGAAAAACTGTTTTTT. It yields the protein CASSSHRGENEKLFF. J is TRBJ1-4 and V is TRBV11-2; 8 bases align to TRBD1. Germline V lookup: CDR1 SGHAT, CDR2 FQNNGV. This CDR3 is built from 15 residues. Trimming cost V 4 bases and J 5 bases; bases outside gene matches: 6.

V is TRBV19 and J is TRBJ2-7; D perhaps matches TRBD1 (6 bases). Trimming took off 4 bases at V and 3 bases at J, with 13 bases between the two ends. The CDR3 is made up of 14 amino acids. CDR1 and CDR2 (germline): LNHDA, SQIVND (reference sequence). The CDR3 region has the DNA TGTGCCAGTAGTACCCGACAGGTAGGCTACGAGCAGTACTTC. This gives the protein CASSTRQVGYEQYF.

Written as DNA, the CDR3 is TGTGCCAGCAGCCTTACGGGACTGGGACTTAACACTGAAGCTTTCTTT. It translates to CASSLTGLGLNTEAFF. The chain links TRBV5-6 to TRBJ1-1; perhaps TRBD1 as D (5 bases). V lost 4 bases to trimming and J lost 2 bases, with 18 bases between them. CDR1 and CDR2 (germline): SGHDT, YYEEEE. The CDR3 spans 16 residues.

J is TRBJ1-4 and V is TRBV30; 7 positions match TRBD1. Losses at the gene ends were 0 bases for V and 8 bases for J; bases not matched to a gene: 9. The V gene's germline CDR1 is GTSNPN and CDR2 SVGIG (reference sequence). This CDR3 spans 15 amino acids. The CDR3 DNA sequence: TGTGCCTGGAGTGTACACAGAGGGGGCGGGGAAAAACTGTTTTTT. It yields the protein CAWSVHRGGGEKLFF.

The CDR3 here is CANNSQGARENQPQHF. In DNA, the CDR3 is TGTGCCAACAACTCACAGGGGGCGCGGGAGAATCAGCCCCAGCATTTT. This chain uses TRBV28 with TRBJ1-5; 9 bases align to TRBD1. The CDR3 loop spans 16 amino acids. In germline, CDR1 is MDHEN, CDR2 SYDVKM. Unmatched junction bases numbered 14, after V lost 10 bases and J lost 4 bases.

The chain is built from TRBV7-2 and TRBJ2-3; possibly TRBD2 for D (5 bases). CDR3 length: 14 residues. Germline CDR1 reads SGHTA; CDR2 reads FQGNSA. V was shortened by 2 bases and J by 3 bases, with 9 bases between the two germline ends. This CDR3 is CASSLRPGTDTQYF. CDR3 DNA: TGTGCCAGCAGCTTACGTCCGGGGACAGATACGCAGTATTTT.